One sample yielded the 23 T cell receptor beta chains listed below, sequenced in a study of cytomegalovirus exposure and HLA in healthy donors. The PCR was carried out with 60 Vbeta primers and 13 Jbeta primers. Measured with immunoSEQ multiplex PCR; TCRdb has only the in-frame clones, and not every one. In the table there are 89,000 or so clones, about 69% of which are singletons. Sequences were obtained from PBMCs. These receptors came from a man in his 60s in good health and CMV-seronegative.

The gene calls are TRBV10-3 and TRBJ2-7, with 9 bases that match TRBD1. The germline V gene has CDR1 ENHRY and CDR2 SYGVKD. There are 14 residues in the CDR3. After removal of 6 bases from V and 1 base from J, the junction contained 4 bases not matched to a gene. This chain's CDR3 is CAIRGQGGSYEQYF. The CDR3 coding sequence is TGTGCCATCAGGGGACAGGGAGGATCCTACGAGCAGTACTTC.

This clone was counted a few times. The chain recombines TRBV27 with TRBJ1-6, with D hard to call. Trimming left V 6 bases short and J 4 bases short, with 13 bases between. The CDR3 has 15 residues. Germline CDR1 is MNHEY and CDR2 is SMNVEV (reference sequence). Here the CDR3 reads CASSPDGAYNSPLHF. The CDR3 DNA sequence: TGTGCCAGCAGCCCCGACGGAGCTTATAATTCACCCCTCCACTTT.

Only a few counts were recorded for this clone. V usage is TRBV29-1 and J usage is TRBJ1-4, with 11 nucleotides matching TRBD1. Trimming removed 7 bases from V and 8 bases from J; junction bases left unmatched: 3. Per the germline V gene, CDR1 is SQVTM and CDR2 is ANQGSEA. The CDR3 is made up of 12 amino acids. The CDR3 is CSAGQGEEKLFF. The CDR3 region has the DNA TGCAGCGCGGGACAGGGGGAGGAAAAACTGTTTTTT.

In this sample, this clone turned up many times. The rearrangement links TRBV19 to TRBJ1-1; D unclear. Between the trimmed V and J ends, which lost 4 bases and 0 bases, there was a span of 6 bases. Germline V gene sequence: CDR1 LNHDA, CDR2 SQIVND (reference sequence). There are 13 residues in the CDR3. The CDR3 loop is CASSRTVNTEAFF. CDR3 sequence (DNA): TGTGCCAGTAGTAGAACGGTGAACACTGAAGCTTTCTTT. Full variable domain (outside the CDR3, taken from reference TRBV19 and TRBJ1-1): DGGITQSPKYLFRKEGQNVTLSCEQNLNHDAMYWYRQDPGQGLRLIYYSQIVNDFQKGDIAEGYSVSREKKESFPLTVTSAQKNPTAFYLCASSRTVNTEAFFGQGTRLTVV.

The J gene is TRBJ1-2, the V gene TRBV4-2, with D possibly matching TRBD1 (5 bases). CDR3 length equals 14 residues. Trimming shortened V by 2 bases and J by 4 bases, and 11 bases separated the two germline ends. Per the germline V gene, CDR1 is LGHNA and CDR2 is YNFKEQ. The CDR3 sequence is CASSQTDSLYGYTF. In nucleotides, the CDR3 is TGTGCCAGCAGCCAAACTGACAGCCTCTATGGCTACACCTTC.

Worth noting for this clone: The identical CDR3 is also encoded by other nucleotide sequences in the sample. This chain links TRBV5-1 with TRBJ1-6; D is possibly TRBD1 (6 bases). Per germline, CDR1 SGHRS and CDR2 YFSETQ. The CDR3 is made up of 16 amino acids. The V and J ends lost 1 base and 3 bases respectively, with 11 bases between them. CDR3: CASSLRSDSYNSPLHF. Here the CDR3 DNA reads TGCGCCAGCAGCTTGCGTTCGGACAGCTATAATTCACCCCTCCACTTT.

The chain recombines TRBV7-3 with TRBJ2-2; 8 bases align to TRBD2. The germline CDR1 and CDR2 sequences are SGHTA and FQGTGA. CDR3 length: 16 amino acids. V shed 5 bases and J 4 bases; nucleotides not matched to a gene: 9. CDR3 nucleotides: TGTGCCAGCAGCCGCCCGGGGGGGCAGAGCACCGGGGAGCTGTTTTTT. It yields the protein CASSRPGGQSTGELFF.

The chain employs TRBV5-4 and TRBJ1-1, with 8 bases matching TRBD1. Germline CDR1 and CDR2: SGHNT and YYREEE (reference sequence). J lost 3 bases, V lost 4 bases, and 5 bases had no gene match. The CDR3 is made up of 14 amino acids. This CDR3 is CASSPGGLHTEAFF. The CDR3 DNA reads as TGTGCCAGCAGCCCAGGGGGCTTACACACTGAAGCTTTCTTT.

This rearrangement joins TRBV27 to TRBJ2-5, with 13 bases lining up with TRBD2. The CDR3 sequence is 15 residues long. Germline V lookup: CDR1 MNHEY, CDR2 SMNVEV (reference sequence). With V trimmed by 6 bases and J by 9 bases, 10 bases remained unmatched. The chain's CDR3 is CASSYTSGGARAQYF. The CDR3 DNA follows: TGTGCCAGCAGCTATACTAGCGGGGGGGCAAGGGCCCAGTACTTC.

This chain links TRBV4-1 with TRBJ2-1; 7 nucleotides match TRBD2. Looked up from germline, CDR1 is MGHRA and CDR2 is YSYEKL. After removal of 6 bases from V and 3 bases from J, the junction contained 11 bases not matched to a gene. The length of the CDR3 is 16 residues. This chain's CDR3 is CASSGSIAGDYNEQFF. The CDR3 region has the DNA TGCGCCAGCAGTGGATCTATTGCGGGGGACTACAATGAGCAGTTCTTC.

The V gene is TRBV18, the J gene TRBJ2-3; TRBD1 is a possible D gene (6 bases). Trimming left V 4 bases short and J 2 bases short, with 19 bases between. Germline CDR1 is KGHSH and CDR2 is LQKENI. This CDR3 spans 17 amino acids. The chain's CDR3 is CASSRGLGDTVTDTQYF. The DNA for the CDR3 is TGTGCCAGCTCACGAGGCCTCGGGGACACGGTCACAGATACGCAGTATTTT.

The chain uses TRBV29-1 and TRBJ2-1; 8 bases fit TRBD1. V lost 1 base, J lost 8 bases, and 7 bases stayed unmatched. The germline V gene encodes CDR1 SQVTM and CDR2 ANQGSEA. CDR3 length equals 14 residues. CDR3 amino acids: CSVEVTGGSDEQFF. In DNA form, the CDR3 reads TGCAGCGTTGAAGTTACAGGGGGATCCGATGAGCAGTTCTTC.

The CDR3 protein is CASSTGGFGESSYEQYF. The DNA of the CDR3 is TGTGCCAGCAGCACCGGGGGTTTCGGGGAGAGCTCCTACGAGCAGTACTTC. The chain employs TRBV7-9 and TRBJ2-7; tentatively, D is TRBD2 (6 bases). Deletions cut 5 bases from V and 0 bases from J, with 20 bases between. CDR1 SEHNR and CDR2 FQNEAQ come from the germline V gene (reference sequence). The CDR3 consists of 17 residues.

This chain uses TRBV2 with TRBJ1-2, with D perhaps TRBD1 (6 bases). V lost 7 bases to trimming and J lost 0 bases, with 15 bases between them. This CDR3 spans 15 amino acids. Germline V lookup: CDR1 SNHLY, CDR2 FYNNEI. For the CDR3, the DNA is TGTGCCAGCATGGGGGGGACATTTACTAACTATGGCTACACCTTC. Translating gives CASMGGTFTNYGYTF. The variable domain in full, with the rest retrieved from reference TRBV2 and TRBJ1-2, is EPEVTQTPSHQVTQMGQEVILRCVPISNHLYFYWYRQILGQKVEFLVSFYNNEISEKSEIFDDQFSVERPDGSNFTLKIRSTKLEDSAMYFCASMGGTFTNYGYTFGSGTRLTVV.

In this sample, this clone turned up a few times. The rearrangement links TRBV5-1 to TRBJ2-7, with no clear D. CDR1 is SGHRS and CDR2 is YFSETQ in the germline V gene. The CDR3 sequence is 12 residues long. V shed 1 base and J shed 6 bases, with 8 bases lying between them. This CDR3 reads CASSLIFGEQYF. As DNA, the CDR3 is TGCGCCAGCAGCTTGATCTTCGGCGAGCAGTACTTC.

The chain is built from TRBV5-1 and TRBJ2-1, with 12 positions matching TRBD2. V lost 2 bases to trimming and J lost 7 bases; unmatched junction nucleotides: 10. This CDR3 spans 17 amino acids. Germline V gene lookup returns CDR1 SGHRS and CDR2 YFSETQ. Here the CDR3 reads CASSLLLAGGQGNEQFF. The CDR3 bases are TGCGCCAGCAGCTTACTACTAGCGGGGGGCCAGGGGAATGAGCAGTTCTTC.

In this sample, this clone turned up a few times. The gene calls are TRBV25-1 and TRBJ1-1; the D is unclear. CDR1 and CDR2 from the germline V gene are MGHDK and SYGVNS. Trimming removed 0 bases from V and 6 bases from J, with 17 bases in between. The CDR3 loop spans 16 amino acids. DNA of the CDR3: TGTGCCAGCAGTGAATATGCCCGGTTCCACCCCCCTGAAGCTTTCTTT. Amino acids: CASSEYARFHPPEAFF.

Points on this clone: One end of the junction fails to match germline, which may point to a read error. The gene calls are TRBV7-9 and TRBJ2-7, with D maybe TRBD2 (5 bases). Germline lookup yields CDR1 SEHNR and CDR2 FQNEAQ (reference sequence). The CDR3 is 12 amino acids. The CDR3 nucleotides are TGTTCCAGCAGCTCTACCGGGGACGAGCAGTACTTC. Its translation is CSSSSTGDEQYF.

A few counts support this clone. The gene calls are TRBV5-6 and TRBJ2-4; the D gene is possibly TRBD1 (6 bases). There are 16 residues in the CDR3. V shed 0 bases and J shed 3 bases, with 13 bases lying between them. The germline gives CDR1 SGHDT, CDR2 YYEEEE. DNA of the CDR3: TGTGCCAGCAGCTTGGTTGGAGGACAGTTCAAAAACATTCAGTACTTC. Amino acids: CASSLVGGQFKNIQYF. The full variable domain, completed using reference TRBV5-6 and TRBJ2-4, is DAGVTQSPTHLIKTRGQQVTLRCSPKSGHDTVSWYQQALGQGPQFIFQYYEEEERQRGNFPDRFSGHQFPNYSSELNVNALLLGDSALYLCASSLVGGQFKNIQYFGAGTRLSVL.

The V gene is TRBV6-1, the J gene TRBJ2-5; 7 bases map to TRBD2. The tail of the sequence fits TRBJ2-7 better, so the J call may be wrong. Germline V gene sequence: CDR1 MNHNS, CDR2 SASEGT. The CDR3 length is 15 residues. The CDR3 sequence: CASSEGGGGGYEQYF. The CDR3 bases are TGTGCCAGCAGTGAAGGTGGGGGGGGAGGCTACGAGCAGTACTTC.

The chain combines TRBV9 with TRBJ1-1; D unclear. This CDR3 is built from 13 residues. Trimming shortened V by 9 bases and J by 1 base, and 13 bases separated the two germline ends. Germline V gene data show CDR1 as SGDLS and CDR2 as YYNGEE. The CDR3 sequence: CATRPRPNTEAFF. The CDR3 DNA sequence: TGTGCCACCAGGCCGCGTCCGAACACTGAAGCTTTCTTT.

This chain links TRBV6-5 with TRBJ1-5; D is ambiguous. Germline CDR1 and CDR2: MNHEY and SVGAGI. This CDR3 region has 15 residues. Trimming shortened V by 4 bases and J by 0 bases, and 10 bases separated the two germline ends. CDR3 coding DNA: TGTGCCAGCAGTTCCCGACTCCTTAGCAATCAGCCCCAGCATTTT. This encodes CASSSRLLSNQPQHF.

V gene TRBV15 combines with J gene TRBJ2-1; no reliable D call. V lost 0 bases, J lost 7 bases, and 13 bases lay in between. In germline, CDR1 is LNHNV, CDR2 YYDKDF (reference sequence). The CDR3 is made up of 15 amino acids. CDR3 coding DNA: TGTGCCACCAGCAGAGATTTTGCGGCTCTTAATGAGCAGTTCTTC. Protein sequence: CATSRDFAALNEQFF.